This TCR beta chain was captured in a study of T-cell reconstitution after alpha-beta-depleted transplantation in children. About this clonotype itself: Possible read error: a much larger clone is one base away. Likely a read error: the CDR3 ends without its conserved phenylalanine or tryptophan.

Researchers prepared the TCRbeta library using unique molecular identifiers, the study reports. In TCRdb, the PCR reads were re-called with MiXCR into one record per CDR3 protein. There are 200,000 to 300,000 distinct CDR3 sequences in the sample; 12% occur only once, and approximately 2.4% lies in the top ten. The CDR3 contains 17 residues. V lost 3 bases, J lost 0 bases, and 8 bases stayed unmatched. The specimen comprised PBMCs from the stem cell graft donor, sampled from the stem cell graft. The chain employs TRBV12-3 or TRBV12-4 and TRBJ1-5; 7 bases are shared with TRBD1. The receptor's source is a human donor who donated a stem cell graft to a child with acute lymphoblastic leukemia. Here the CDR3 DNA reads TGTGCCAGCAGTTTTGGGGGACAGCCCATTAGCAATCAGCCCCAGCATTCT. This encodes CASSFGGQPISNQPQHS.